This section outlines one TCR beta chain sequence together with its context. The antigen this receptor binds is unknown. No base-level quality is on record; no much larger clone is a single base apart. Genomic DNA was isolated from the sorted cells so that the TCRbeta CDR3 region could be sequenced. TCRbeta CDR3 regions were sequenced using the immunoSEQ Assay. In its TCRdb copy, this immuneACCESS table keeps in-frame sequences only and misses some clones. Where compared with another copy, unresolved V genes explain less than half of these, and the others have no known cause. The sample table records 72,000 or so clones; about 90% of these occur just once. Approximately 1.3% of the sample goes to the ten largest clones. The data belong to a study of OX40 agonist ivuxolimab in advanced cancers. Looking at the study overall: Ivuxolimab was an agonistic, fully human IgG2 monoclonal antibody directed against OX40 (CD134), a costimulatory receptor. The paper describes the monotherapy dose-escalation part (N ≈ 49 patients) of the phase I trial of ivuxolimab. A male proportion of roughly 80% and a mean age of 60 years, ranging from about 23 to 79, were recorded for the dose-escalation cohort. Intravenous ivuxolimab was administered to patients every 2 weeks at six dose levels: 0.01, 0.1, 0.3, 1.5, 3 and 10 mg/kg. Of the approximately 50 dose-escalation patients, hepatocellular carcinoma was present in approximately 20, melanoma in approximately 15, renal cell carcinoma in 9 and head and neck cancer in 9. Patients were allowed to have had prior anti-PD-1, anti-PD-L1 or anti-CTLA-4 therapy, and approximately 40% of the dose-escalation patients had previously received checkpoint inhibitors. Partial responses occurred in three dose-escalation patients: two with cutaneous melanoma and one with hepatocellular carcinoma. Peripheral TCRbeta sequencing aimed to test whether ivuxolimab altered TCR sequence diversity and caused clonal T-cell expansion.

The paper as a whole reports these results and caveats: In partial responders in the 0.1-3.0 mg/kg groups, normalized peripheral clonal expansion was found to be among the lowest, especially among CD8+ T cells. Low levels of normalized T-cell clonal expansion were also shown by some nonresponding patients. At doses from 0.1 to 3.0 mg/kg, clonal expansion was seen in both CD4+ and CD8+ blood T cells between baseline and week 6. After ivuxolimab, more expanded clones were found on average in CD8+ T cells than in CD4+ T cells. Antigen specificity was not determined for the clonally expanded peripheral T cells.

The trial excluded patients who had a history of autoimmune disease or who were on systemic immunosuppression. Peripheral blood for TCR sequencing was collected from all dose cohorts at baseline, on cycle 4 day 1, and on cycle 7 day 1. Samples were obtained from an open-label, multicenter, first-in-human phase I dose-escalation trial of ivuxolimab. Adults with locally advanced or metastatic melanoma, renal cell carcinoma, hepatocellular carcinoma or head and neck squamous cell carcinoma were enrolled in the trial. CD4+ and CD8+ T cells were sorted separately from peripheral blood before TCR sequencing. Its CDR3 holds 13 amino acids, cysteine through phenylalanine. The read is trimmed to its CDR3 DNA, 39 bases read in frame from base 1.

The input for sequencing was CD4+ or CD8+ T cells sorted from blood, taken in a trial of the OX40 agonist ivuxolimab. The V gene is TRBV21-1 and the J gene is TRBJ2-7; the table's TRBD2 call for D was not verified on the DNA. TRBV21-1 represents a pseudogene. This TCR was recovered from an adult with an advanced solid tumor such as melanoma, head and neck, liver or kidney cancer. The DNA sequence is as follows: TGTGCCAGCAGCAACGGGGAAACCTACGAGCAGTACTTC. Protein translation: CASSNGETYEQYF.